Listed below are T cell receptor beta chains from one sample, sequenced in a study of PD-1 blockade in mismatch repair-deficient tumors. The repertoire was sequenced with immunoSEQ multiplex PCR; TCRdb's copy has only in-frame clones and lacks some. The profile shows around 100,000 clones, approximately 80% of them singletons. The input for sequencing was peripheral blood, taken more than 58 weeks after starting pembrolizumab. These receptors were taken from an adult with mismatch repair-deficient cancer. CDR3s include the opening cysteine and the closing phenylalanine or tryptophan. Fields, in order: V gene, J gene, CDR3 protein.

v_call: TRBV6-5; j_call: TRBJ2-4; cdr3_aa: CASSNLRTQYF
v_call: TRBV19; j_call: TRBJ2-1; cdr3_aa: CASSIEGSFSNEQFF
v_call: TRBV9; j_call: TRBJ2-1; cdr3_aa: CASSDPGTSGPRSSYNEQFF
v_call: TRBV7-9; j_call: TRBJ1-2; cdr3_aa: CASSQTQGAYGYTF
v_call: TRBV5-6; j_call: TRBJ2-6; cdr3_aa: CASTLIAGAGANVLTF
v_call: TRBV27; j_call: TRBJ1-2; cdr3_aa: CASSLSWVGYGYTF
v_call: TRBV5-1; j_call: TRBJ1-1; cdr3_aa: CASSLAGVSEAFF
v_call: TRBV7-8; j_call: TRBJ2-7; cdr3_aa: CASSRKDILSAYEQYF
v_call: TRBV7-3; j_call: TRBJ2-3; cdr3_aa: CASSFRGATQYF
v_call: TRBV7-2; j_call: TRBJ1-1; cdr3_aa: CASSFWATEAFF
v_call: TRBV18; j_call: TRBJ1-5; cdr3_aa: CASSQRTGEDQPQHF
v_call: TRBV27; j_call: TRBJ2-1; cdr3_aa: CASSWTVYNEQFF
v_call: TRBV6-5; j_call: TRBJ1-2; cdr3_aa: CASRTTENYGYTF
v_call: TRBV11-3; j_call: TRBJ2-2; cdr3_aa: CASTPGYPTGELFF
v_call: TRBV7-9; j_call: TRBJ1-2; cdr3_aa: CASSNRAYGYTF
v_call: TRBV13; j_call: TRBJ1-1; cdr3_aa: CASSRRDRGNTEAFF
v_call: TRBV13; j_call: TRBJ2-4; cdr3_aa: CASSLSYRLAGAAKNIQYF
v_call: TRBV6-5; j_call: TRBJ1-3; cdr3_aa: CATFRGFGSGNTIYF
v_call: TRBV19; j_call: TRBJ1-2; cdr3_aa: CASSLPPGQLSGDYGYTF
v_call: TRBV29-1; j_call: TRBJ1-1; cdr3_aa: CRAQDRANTEAFF
v_call: TRBV7-6; j_call: TRBJ1-2; cdr3_aa: CASSQGAANYGYTF
v_call: TRBV15; j_call: TRBJ2-5; cdr3_aa: CATRDRGRETQYF
v_call: TRBV5-1; j_call: TRBJ2-7; cdr3_aa: CASSLMDRGIRQYF
v_call: TRBV29-1; j_call: TRBJ1-1; cdr3_aa: CSANFGAGPNTEAFF
v_call: TRBV5-1; j_call: TRBJ2-1; cdr3_aa: CASSSLSGIGNEQFF
v_call: TRBV6-5; j_call: TRBJ2-1; cdr3_aa: CASSYVAGVMPEQFF